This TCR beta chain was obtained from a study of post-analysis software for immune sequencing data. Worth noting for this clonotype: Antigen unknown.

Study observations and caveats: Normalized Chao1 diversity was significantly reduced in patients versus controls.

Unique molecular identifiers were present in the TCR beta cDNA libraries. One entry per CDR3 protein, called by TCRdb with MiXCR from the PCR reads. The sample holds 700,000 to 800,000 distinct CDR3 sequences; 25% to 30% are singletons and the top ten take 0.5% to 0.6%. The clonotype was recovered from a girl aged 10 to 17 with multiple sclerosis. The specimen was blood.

The CDR3 sequence: CASSAAGTVKEKLFF. As DNA, the CDR3 is TGTGCCAGCAGCGCCGCCGGGACAGTAAAGGAAAAACTGTTTTTT. The chain recombines TRBV7-2 with TRBJ1-4, with 7 positions matching TRBD1. Trimming took 5 bases from V and 8 from J; bases not matched to a gene: 11. The CDR3 is 15 residues long. The germline V gene encodes CDR1 SGHTA and CDR2 FQGNSA. The full variable domain, in which reference TRBV7-2 and TRBJ1-4 provide the parts outside the CDR3, is GAGVSQSPSNKVTEKGKDVELRCDPISGHTALYWYRQSLGQGLEFLIYFQGNSAPDKSGLPSDRFSAERTGGSVSTLTIQRTQQEDSAVYLCASSAAGTVKEKLFFGSGTQLSVL.